One sample yielded the 29 T cell receptor beta chains listed below, sequenced in a study of cytomegalovirus exposure and HLA in healthy donors. Amplification used 60 Vbeta primers and 13 Jbeta primers. TCRdb's copy holds only in-frame clones and misses some; the assay was immunoSEQ multiplex PCR. The table shows around 150,000 clones, with about 75% occurring only once. The sample was PBMCs. All receptors come from a woman aged 35 to 49 in good health and CMV-seropositive.

The chain couples TRBV27 to TRBJ2-3, with TRBD2 matching 8 bases. Unmatched junction bases numbered 9, after V lost 4 bases and J lost 3 bases. The germline V gene has CDR1 MNHEY and CDR2 SMNVEV (reference sequence). CDR3 size: 16 residues. CDR3 sequence (DNA): TGTGCCAGCAGTTCCCCTACCCGGGAGGGGACAGATACGCAGTATTTT. Its protein is CASSSPTREGTDTQYF.

The chain has TRBV28 and TRBJ1-4, with unresolved D. The CDR3 covers 14 residues. Germline loops: CDR1 MDHEN, CDR2 SYDVKM. Trimming cost V 4 bases and J 4 bases, with 10 bases left between them. CDR3 nucleotides: TGTGCCAGCAGTTCTTACAGCCTTAATGAAAAACTGTTTTTT. Protein product: CASSSYSLNEKLFF.

A single count supports this clone. This chain joins TRBV28 and TRBJ1-2, with 11 positions matching TRBD1. Germline loops: CDR1 MDHEN, CDR2 SYDVKM. Trimming removed 0 bases from V and 6 bases from J; junction bases left unmatched: 0. The CDR3 loop spans 14 amino acids. This CDR3 reads CASSLWDRGHGYTF. CDR3 DNA: TGTGCCAGCAGTTTATGGGACAGGGGGCATGGCTACACCTTC.

This clone was detected a few times. The V gene is TRBV18, the J gene TRBJ1-1; the D gene is possibly TRBD1 (5 bases). This CDR3 has 13 residues. The germline V gene has CDR1 KGHSH and CDR2 LQKENI. Trimming cost V 3 bases and J 1 base, with 6 bases left between them. The chain's CDR3 is CASSPQGNTEAFF. CDR3 nucleotides: TGTGCCAGCTCACCCCAGGGGAACACTGAAGCTTTCTTT.

V is TRBV29-1 and J is TRBJ2-5, with TRBD1 matching over 9 bases. The end of the DNA aligns better with TRBJ2-7, so the J call may be wrong. Germline V gene data show CDR1 as SQVTM and CDR2 as ANQGSEA. This CDR3 is 14 amino acids long. CDR3 residues: CSVEGTGSSYEQYF. The CDR3 DNA reads as TGCAGCGTTGAGGGGACAGGGAGCTCCTACGAGCAGTACTTC.

The J gene is TRBJ1-5, the V gene TRBV18; possible D gene TRBD1, 6 bases. The CDR3 has 14 amino acids. V lost 3 bases to trimming and J lost 2 bases, with 8 bases between them. In germline, CDR1 is KGHSH, CDR2 LQKENI. CDR3 sequence reads: CASSPRQGNQPQHF. In DNA, the CDR3 is TGTGCCAGCTCACCCCGACAGGGCAATCAGCCCCAGCATTTT.

The chain is built from TRBV28 and TRBJ2-2; 7 bases fit TRBD1. The V gene's germline CDR1 is MDHEN and CDR2 SYDVKM. V shed 7 bases, J shed 5 bases, and the junction held 7 bases outside the gene matches. CDR3 length: 14 amino acids. This CDR3 is CASTLTGETGELFF. Written as DNA, the CDR3 is TGTGCCAGCACTCTCACAGGGGAGACCGGGGAGCTGTTTTTT.

The chain joins TRBV2 to TRBJ2-5; a possible D gene is TRBD2 (6 bases). V gave up 6 bases and J gave up 11 bases, with 19 bases separating them. Germline lookup yields CDR1 SNHLY and CDR2 FYNNEI. There are 13 residues in the CDR3. CDR3: CASRMGLSGGQYF. CDR3 nucleotides: TGTGCCAGCAGGATGGGGCTCTCTGGGGGGCAGTACTTC. Complete variable domain (other parts from reference TRBV2 and TRBJ2-5): EPEVTQTPSHQVTQMGQEVILRCVPISNHLYFYWYRQILGQKVEFLVSFYNNEISEKSEIFDDQFSVERPDGSNFTLKIRSTKLEDSAMYFCASRMGLSGGQYFGPGTRLLVL.

CDR3 DNA: TGCAGCGTTGAGAGTATTGGTGCAGATACGCAGTATTTT. Its translation: CSVESIGADTQYF. The gene calls are TRBV29-1 and TRBJ2-3, with no clear D. Per the germline V gene, CDR1 is SQVTM and CDR2 is ANQGSEA. The CDR3 spans 13 residues. Trimming removed 3 bases from V and 4 bases from J, with 11 bases in between.

V is TRBV30 and J is TRBJ1-1, with TRBD1 identical over 8 bases. Germline V gives CDR1 GTSNPN, CDR2 SVGIG (reference sequence). J was trimmed by 6 bases and V by 2 bases; bases with no gene match: 2. There are 12 residues in the CDR3. This chain's CDR3 is CAWSLTGAEAFF. The CDR3 nucleotides read TGTGCCTGGAGTCTGACAGGGGCTGAAGCTTTCTTT.

Comment on this clone: At one boundary the junction diverges from the germline segment, which might be a read error. The chain employs TRBV7-9 and TRBJ1-6; D remains unclear. CDR3 length: 16 amino acids. CDR1 SEHNR and CDR2 FQNEAQ come from the germline V gene (reference sequence). The CDR3 DNA is TGTTCCAGCAGCTTACATCGTGAGGGTATTGGTTCACCCCTCCACTTT. Residues: CSSSLHREGIGSPLHF. Based on the CDR3 plus reference TRBV7-9 and TRBJ1-6, the full variable domain is DTGVSQNPRHKITKRGQNVTFRCDPISEHNRLYWYRQTLGQGPEFLTYFQNEAQLEKSRLLSDRFSAERPKGSFSTLEIQRTEQGDSAMYLCSSSLHREGIGSPLHFGNGTRLTVT.

Of note for this clone: A read error may produce the germline difference seen at one junction end. The rearrangement uses TRBV5-6 and TRBJ1-2; the match to TRBD1 covers 9 bases. CDR3 length: 13 amino acids. Germline V gene sequence: CDR1 SGHDT, CDR2 YYEEEE. This CDR3 is CASNLDRGYGYTF. The CDR3 nucleotides are TGTGCCAGCAACTTGGACAGGGGCTATGGCTACACCTTC.

The J gene is TRBJ1-6, the V gene TRBV28; perhaps TRBD1 as D (5 bases). There are 16 residues in the CDR3. The V end was cut by 6 bases, the J end by 14 bases, with 26 bases between. Germline V gives CDR1 MDHEN, CDR2 SYDVKM. Here the CDR3 reads CASSSPFGGALRTLHF. The DNA of the CDR3 is TGTGCCAGCAGCTCCCCCTTTGGAGGGGCACTTCGAACCCTCCACTTT.

This clone has only a few counts. The chain joins TRBV19 to TRBJ1-5; 8 bases fit TRBD1. Germline CDR1 reads LNHDA; CDR2 reads SQIVND (reference sequence). With 3 bases clipped from V and 7 bases from J, the junction kept 8 bases outside the gene matches. There are 15 residues in the CDR3. The CDR3: CASSITPGGRQPQHF. The CDR3, as DNA: TGTGCCAGTAGTATTACGCCAGGGGGCCGACAGCCCCAGCATTTT.

This clone was counted between two and nine times. The CDR3 is CASSWDRDYGYTF. The CDR3 nucleotides read TGTGCCAGCAGCTGGGACAGGGACTATGGCTACACCTTC. This rearrangement joins TRBV5-8 to TRBJ1-2; 9 bases agree with TRBD1. The CDR3 has 13 amino acids. The germline gives CDR1 SGHTS, CDR2 YDEGEE. V dropped 3 bases and J dropped 3; count of bases not matched to a gene: 0.

The chain joins TRBV28 to TRBJ2-7, with D maybe TRBD2 (6 bases). CDR1 MDHEN and CDR2 SYDVKM come from the germline V gene. The ends were cut back, 8 bases at V and 2 bases at J, with 13 bases in the middle. The CDR3 loop spans 13 amino acids. For the CDR3, the DNA is TGTGCCAGCTCCGGGACTTACCCCTACGAGCAGTACTTC. It specifies CASSGTYPYEQYF.

This clone was counted only a few times. This chain uses TRBV4-3 with TRBJ2-7; perhaps TRBD2 as D (5 bases). The CDR3 runs to 14 residues. The ends were cut back, 0 bases at V and 1 base at J, with 7 bases in the middle. Germline-derived CDR1 and CDR2 are LGHNA and YSLEER. The CDR3 reads CASSQDRTSYEQYF. CDR3 DNA: TGCGCCAGCAGCCAAGATCGGACTTCCTACGAGCAGTACTTC.

The DNA of the CDR3 is TGTGCCTGGAGTGTAACAGGGACGGATTCACCCCTCCACTTT. This encodes CAWSVTGTDSPLHF. V usage is TRBV30 and J usage is TRBJ1-6, with D possibly TRBD1 on 6 matching bases. V lost 0 bases and J lost 8, with 11 bases in between. Germline V CDR1 and CDR2: GTSNPN, SVGIG (reference sequence). This CDR3 is built from 14 residues.

The rearrangement uses TRBV19 and TRBJ1-1; D may be TRBD1 (6 bases). Germline CDR1 LNHDA, CDR2 SQIVND (reference sequence). The CDR3 has 14 residues. V lost 7 bases and J 5 bases, leaving 17 bases between the germline ends. The CDR3 bases are TGTGCCAGTACCCCGGGACAATCAGGGACTGAAGCTTTCTTT. It is translated as CASTPGQSGTEAFF.

The chain carries TRBV14 and TRBJ2-5; 7 bases align to TRBD2. CDR1 is SGHDN, CDR2 FVKESK, per germline. The CDR3 contains 18 residues. Losses at the gene ends were 2 bases for V and 5 bases for J; bases not matched to a gene: 17. The CDR3 protein is CASSQTQRLAGRVETQYF. The CDR3 DNA reads TGTGCCAGCAGCCAAACCCAAAGACTAGCCGGCCGTGTGGAGACCCAGTACTTC.

V and J are TRBV10-3 and TRBJ2-7; TRBD2 might be the D (5 bases). Germline V gives CDR1 ENHRY, CDR2 SYGVKD. V lost 10 bases and J 0 bases, leaving 16 bases between the germline ends. CDR3 length: 14 residues. The CDR3 reads CATRTSLDSYEQYF. The CDR3 nucleotides are TGTGCCACCCGAACGTCACTAGACTCCTACGAGCAGTACTTC.

The chain's CDR3 is CASSQEVGLGRYNEQFF. The CDR3 DNA reads TGCGCCAGCAGCCAAGAGGTAGGCCTGGGGAGATACAATGAGCAGTTCTTC. The rearrangement links TRBV4-1 to TRBJ2-1; TRBD2 might be the D (5 bases). The CDR3 is 17 amino acids. V gave up 0 bases and J gave up 4 bases, with 16 bases separating them. Germline V lookup: CDR1 MGHRA, CDR2 YSYEKL.

This chain links TRBV7-2 with TRBJ2-1, with TRBD2 identical over 8 bases. Germline trimming cut 4 bases from V and 11 bases from J; bases unmatched to any gene: 4. CDR1 is SGHTA and CDR2 is FQGNSA in the germline V gene. This CDR3 has 12 amino acids. The CDR3 DNA is TGTGCCAGCAGCTACCGGGGGGGGCAGCAGTTCTTC. It codes for CASSYRGGQQFF.

This rearrangement joins TRBV4-3 to TRBJ1-5; D gene unclear. The CDR3 is 15 amino acids. In germline, CDR1 is LGHNA, CDR2 YSLEER. Trimming left V 0 bases short and J 3 bases short, with 9 bases between. The DNA for the CDR3 is TGCGCCAGCAGCCAAGAATATGGCACCAATCAGCCCCAGCATTTT. Its protein product is CASSQEYGTNQPQHF.

The chain joins TRBV28 to TRBJ2-7; 10 nucleotides match TRBD2. Unmatched junction bases numbered 6, after V lost 6 bases and J lost 10 bases. This CDR3 contains 12 residues. Germline V CDR1 and CDR2: MDHEN, SYDVKM. CDR3 DNA: TGTGCCAGCAGCACGGGACTAGCGAAACAGTACTTC. This sequence encodes CASSTGLAKQYF.

This chain joins TRBV29-1 and TRBJ1-2; a possible D gene is TRBD1 (5 bases). The germline V and J ends were trimmed by 6 bases and 6 bases, with 11 bases remaining between them. From germline, CDR1 is SQVTM and CDR2 ANQGSEA. The CDR3 length is 11 residues. CDR3 region: CSVAREDGYTF. In DNA, the CDR3 is TGCAGCGTGGCCAGGGAGGATGGCTACACCTTC.

The chain joins TRBV5-4 to TRBJ2-7; D is possibly TRBD2 (5 bases). The CDR3 spans 14 residues. Trimming took off 2 bases at V and 3 bases at J, with 12 bases between the two ends. Germline assignment: CDR1 SGHNT and CDR2 YYREEE (reference sequence). CDR3 sequence reads: CASSFKDGNYEQYF. The CDR3 nucleotides read TGTGCCAGCAGCTTCAAGGACGGGAACTACGAGCAGTACTTC.

The chain recombines TRBV6-6 with TRBJ2-2; 10 nucleotides line up with TRBD1. There are 15 residues in the CDR3. The ends lost 4 bases at V and 6 bases at J; junction bases unmatched: 5. Germline V gives CDR1 MNHNY, CDR2 SVGAGI (reference sequence). The CDR3 DNA follows: TGTGCCAGCAGTTCCCCGGACAGGGGGTCCGGGGAGCTGTTTTTT. This codes for CASSSPDRGSGELFF.

The rearrangement uses TRBV28 and TRBJ1-1; TRBD1 is a possible D gene (5 bases). The CDR3 runs to 14 residues. The V end lost 4 bases, the J end lost 4 bases, and 13 bases lay between the germline ends. Germline loops: CDR1 MDHEN, CDR2 SYDVKM. CDR3 DNA sequence: TGTGCCAGCAGTTACGGGGGGACGGGCACTGAAGCTTTCTTT. It is translated as CASSYGGTGTEAFF.